This T cell receptor beta chain emerged from a study of blood T cell repertoires in COVID-19. Study background: PBMCs, B-cell-depleted T cells, or T cells provided the cDNA or gDNA that made up the material.

Only in-frame clones appear in the TCRdb table, and some are missing; sequencing was by immunoSEQ multiplex PCR. The table records 110,000 to 150,000 clones, 79% of them present only once. CDR3 length: 18 amino acids. Germline lookup yields CDR1 SGDLS and CDR2 YYNGEE. The junction had 24 bases not matched to a gene; V was cut back by 3 bases and J by 10 bases. Sequencing was performed on peripheral blood. This receptor was identified in a man over 45 with active or convalescent COVID-19. The chain is built from TRBV9 and TRBJ2-5, with 7 bases aligning to TRBD2. The CDR3 DNA follows: TGTGCCAGCAGCGCCGGGGGAGGGCCGGTACAAGAGACCCTCAGCCAGTACTTC. Its translation: CASSAGGGPVQETLSQYF.